Below, 9 T cell receptor beta chains from the same sample are listed, as sequenced in a study of beta chain features in type 1 diabetes. Broader study findings: Among patients with Type 1 diabetes, TCRB CDR3s were moderately but significantly shorter in every one of the four CD4+ subsets.

These receptors' antigens are unknown. Investigators reverse transcribed all isolated RNA, so they sequenced expressed TCRB transcripts. The method was immunoSEQ multiplex PCR; TCRdb's version includes in-frame clones alone and lacks a portion of them. The repertoire holds roughly 230,000 clones, approximately 10% seen once, with more than 0.015% in the top ten. Sequencing input: naive CD4+ T cells from blood. These TCRs come from a young man with type 1 diabetes.

The rearrangement uses TRBV7-3 and TRBJ1-6; the D gene is possibly TRBD1 (5 bases). Germline values: CDR1 SGHTA, CDR2 FQGTGA. The CDR3 has 15 residues. V was shortened by 4 bases and J by 6 bases, with 13 bases between the two germline ends. This chain's CDR3 is CASSSTGNSNSPLHF. The CDR3 bases are TGTGCCAGCAGCTCCACAGGAAACTCTAATTCACCCCTCCACTTT.

In this sample, this clone turned up a few times. The chain joins TRBV6-6 to TRBJ1-1; a weak D match, TRBD1 (5 bases). CDR3 length: 12 residues. The V gene's germline CDR1 is MNHNY and CDR2 SVGAGI (reference sequence). The V end lost 6 bases, the J end lost 1 base, and 6 bases lay between the germline ends. The DNA of the CDR3 is TGTGCCAGCAGAACAGGGAACACTGAAGCTTTCTTT. It specifies CASRTGNTEAFF.

The CDR3 nucleotides are TGTGCCAGCAGCTTGGGGTCGCGGTCCTCCTACAATGAGCAGTTCTTC. It yields the protein CASSLGSRSSYNEQFF. The chain recombines TRBV5-4 with TRBJ2-1; D is undetermined. Trimming took 0 bases from V and 0 from J, leaving 10 bases between them. This CDR3 spans 16 amino acids. The germline CDR1 and CDR2 sequences are SGHNT and YYREEE (reference sequence).

This clone was counted a few times. The rearrangement links TRBV9 to TRBJ2-7, with D tentatively TRBD1 (5 bases). The CDR3 is 15 amino acids. Germline CDR1 reads SGDLS; CDR2 reads YYNGEE. V was shortened by 0 bases and J by 6 bases, with 16 bases between the two germline ends. The CDR3 DNA reads TGTGCCAGCAGCGTAGGATCCTCCACAAGGGGCGAGCAGTACTTC. As protein: CASSVGSSTRGEQYF.

In its sample, this clone was seen a few times. The genes are TRBV30 and TRBJ2-4; TRBD2 agrees at 7 bases. Germline CDR1 is GTSNPN and CDR2 is SVGIG (reference sequence). Trimming cost V 3 bases and J 2 bases; bases outside gene matches: 4. The CDR3 length is 14 residues. CDR3 in amino acids: CAWRWGGTKNIQYF. CDR3 coding DNA: TGTGCCTGGAGGTGGGGGGGGACCAAAAACATTCAGTACTTC.

This rearrangement joins TRBV18 to TRBJ2-5, with a tentative D call TRBD2 (6 bases). The CDR3 is 14 residues long. V lost 2 bases to trimming and J lost 11 bases, with 18 bases between them. CDR1 and CDR2 (germline): KGHSH, LQKENI. DNA for the CDR3: TGTGCCAGCTCACCATGGTCAGGGCGCGGGGAGCAGTACTTC. It is translated as CASSPWSGRGEQYF.

For the CDR3, the DNA is TGTGCCAGCAGCTCCCCGGGGGACTACTCCTACGAGCAGTACTTC. Translating it yields CASSSPGDYSYEQYF. The chain carries TRBV7-8 and TRBJ2-7; the match to TRBD2 covers 7 bases. The ends lost 4 bases at V and 0 bases at J; junction bases unmatched: 6. The CDR3 totals 15 residues. Looked up from germline, CDR1 is SGHVS and CDR2 is FQNEAQ.

This rearrangement joins TRBV5-1 to TRBJ2-3; no firm D call. Trimming pared 1 base from V and 1 base from J, leaving 4 bases between. Germline values: CDR1 SGHRS, CDR2 YFSETQ. This CDR3 is built from 13 residues. CDR3 DNA sequence: TGCGCCAGCAGCTTGCCAGGCACAGATACGCAGTATTTT. It specifies CASSLPGTDTQYF.

Remarks on this clone: At one boundary the junction diverges from the germline segment, which might be a read error. This sequence joins TRBV4-1 and TRBJ1-3, with 12 bases fitting TRBD1. The CDR3 has 15 amino acids. Per the germline V gene, CDR1 is MGHRA and CDR2 is YSYEKL. The CDR3 region is CASSRGQGAGDTIYF. As DNA, the CDR3 is TGCGCCAGCAGCAGGGGACAGGGGGCTGGAGACACCATATATTTT.